The clone carrying this T cell receptor beta chain came up many times. Germline lookup yields CDR1 SGHDN and CDR2 FVKESK. V was clipped by 4 bases and J by 3 bases; unmatched bases: 6. The CDR3 extends over 16 amino acids. MiXCR, applied by TCRdb to the RT-PCR reads, yields one record per CDR3 protein. The sample has approximately 490,000 distinct CDR3 sequences, less than 7.5% seen once. These data are taken from a study of response to subunit inactivated influenza vaccine. The sequencing used PBMCs from blood, collected about 24 months after vaccination. This receptor was obtained from a man in his fifties or sixties who received an inactivated influenza vaccine. The chain uses TRBV14 and TRBJ2-3; 11 bases line up with TRBD2. CDR3 coding DNA: TGTGCCAGCAGCCTTCGACTAGCGGGAAGAACAGATACGCAGTATTTT. Its protein is CASSLRLAGRTDTQYF. The full variable domain, in which reference TRBV14 and TRBJ2-3 provide the parts outside the CDR3, is EAGVTQFPSHSVIEKGQTVTLRCDPISGHDNLYWYRRVMGKEIKFLLHFVKESKQDESGMPNNRFLAERTGGTYSTLKVQPAELEDSGVYFCASSLRLAGRTDTQYFGPGTRLTVL.